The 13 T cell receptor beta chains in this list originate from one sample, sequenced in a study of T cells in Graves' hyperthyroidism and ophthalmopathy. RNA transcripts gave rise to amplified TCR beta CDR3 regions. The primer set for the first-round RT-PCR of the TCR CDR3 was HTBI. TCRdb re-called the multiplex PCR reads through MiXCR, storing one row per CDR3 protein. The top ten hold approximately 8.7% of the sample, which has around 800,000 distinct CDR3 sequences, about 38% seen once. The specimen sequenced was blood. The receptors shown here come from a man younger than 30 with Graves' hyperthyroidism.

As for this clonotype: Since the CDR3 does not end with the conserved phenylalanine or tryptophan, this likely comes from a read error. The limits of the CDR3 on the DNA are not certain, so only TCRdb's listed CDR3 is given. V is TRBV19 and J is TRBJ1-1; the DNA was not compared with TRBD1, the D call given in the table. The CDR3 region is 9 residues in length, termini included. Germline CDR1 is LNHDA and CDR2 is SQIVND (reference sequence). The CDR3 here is CASSQGRTY.

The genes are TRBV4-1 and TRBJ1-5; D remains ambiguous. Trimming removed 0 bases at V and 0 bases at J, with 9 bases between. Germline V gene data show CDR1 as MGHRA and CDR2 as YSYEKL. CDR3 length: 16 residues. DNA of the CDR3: TGCGCCAGCAGCCAAGATTGGGGAAGTAGCAATCAGCCCCAGCATTTT. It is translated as CASSQDWGSSNQPQHF.

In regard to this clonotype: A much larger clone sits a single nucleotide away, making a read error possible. The CDR3 reads CASSQDRSPGANVLTF. The CDR3 nucleotides read TGCGCCAGCAGCCAAGATCGGAGCCCTGGGGCCAACGTCCTGACTTTC. The J gene is TRBJ2-6, the V gene TRBV4-1; the D is unclear. CDR3 length equals 16 residues. V was pared by 0 bases and J by 2 bases, with 8 bases between. Germline V gene sequence: CDR1 MGHRA, CDR2 YSYEKL.

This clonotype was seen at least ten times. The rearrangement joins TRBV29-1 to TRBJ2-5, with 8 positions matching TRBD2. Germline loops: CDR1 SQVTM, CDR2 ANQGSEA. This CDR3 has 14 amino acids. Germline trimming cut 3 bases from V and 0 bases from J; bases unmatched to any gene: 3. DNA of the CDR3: TGCAGCGTTGAGCGGGGGGTTCACCAAGAGACCCAGTACTTC. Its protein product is CSVERGVHQETQYF.

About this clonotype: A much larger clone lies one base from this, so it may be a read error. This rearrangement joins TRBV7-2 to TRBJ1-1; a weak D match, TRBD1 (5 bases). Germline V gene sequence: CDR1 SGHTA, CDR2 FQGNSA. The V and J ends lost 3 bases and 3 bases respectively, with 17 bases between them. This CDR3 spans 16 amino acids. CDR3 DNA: TGTGCCAGCAGCTTTGGAGGGGAAGGTATTGACACTGAAGCTTTCTTT. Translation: CASSFGGEGIDTEAFF.

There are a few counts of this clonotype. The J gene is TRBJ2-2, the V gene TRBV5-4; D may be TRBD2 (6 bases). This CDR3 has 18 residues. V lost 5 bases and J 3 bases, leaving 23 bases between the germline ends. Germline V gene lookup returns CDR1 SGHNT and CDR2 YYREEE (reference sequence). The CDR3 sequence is CASRLDRRRGKDTGELFF. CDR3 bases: TGTGCCAGCAGATTAGACCGCCGGCGGGGCAAGGACACCGGGGAGCTGTTTTTT.

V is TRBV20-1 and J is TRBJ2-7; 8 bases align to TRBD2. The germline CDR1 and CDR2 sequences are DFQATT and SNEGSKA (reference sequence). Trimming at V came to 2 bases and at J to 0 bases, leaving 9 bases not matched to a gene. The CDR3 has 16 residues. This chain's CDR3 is CSARPMQRGSSYEQYF. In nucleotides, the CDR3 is TGCAGTGCTAGACCGATGCAGCGGGGGAGCTCCTACGAGCAGTACTTC.

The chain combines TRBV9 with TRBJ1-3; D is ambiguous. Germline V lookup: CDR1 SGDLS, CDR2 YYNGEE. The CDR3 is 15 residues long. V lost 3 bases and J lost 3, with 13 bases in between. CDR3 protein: CASSASSGYGNTIYF. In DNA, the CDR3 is TGTGCCAGCAGCGCGTCGTCGGGATATGGAAACACCATATATTTT.

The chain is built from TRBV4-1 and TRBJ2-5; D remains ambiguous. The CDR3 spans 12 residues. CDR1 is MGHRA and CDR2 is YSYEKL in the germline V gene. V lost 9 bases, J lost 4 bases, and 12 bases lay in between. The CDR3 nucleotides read TGCGCCAGTTCAGGAAGGGCAGAGACCCAGTACTTC. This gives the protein CASSGRAETQYF.

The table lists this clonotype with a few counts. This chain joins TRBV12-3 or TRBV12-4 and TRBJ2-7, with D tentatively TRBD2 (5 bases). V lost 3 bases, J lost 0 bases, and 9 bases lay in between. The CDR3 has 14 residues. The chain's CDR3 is CASSLPSISYEQYF. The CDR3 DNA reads TGTGCCAGCAGTTTGCCTAGCATCTCCTACGAGCAGTACTTC.

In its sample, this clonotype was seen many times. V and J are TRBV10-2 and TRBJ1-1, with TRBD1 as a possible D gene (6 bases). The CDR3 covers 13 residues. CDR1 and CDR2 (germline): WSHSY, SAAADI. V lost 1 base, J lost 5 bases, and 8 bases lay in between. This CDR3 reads CASSEYRGTEAFF. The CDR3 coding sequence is TGCGCCAGCAGTGAGTATAGGGGGACTGAAGCTTTCTTT.

The chain's CDR3 is CASSDERVATQYF. The CDR3 DNA reads as TGTGCCAGCAGTGACGAACGGGTGGCCACCCAGTACTTC. V is TRBV12-3 or TRBV12-4 and J is TRBJ2-5; D not resolved. This CDR3 is built from 13 residues. V dropped 5 bases and J dropped 8 bases, with 15 bases sitting between them.

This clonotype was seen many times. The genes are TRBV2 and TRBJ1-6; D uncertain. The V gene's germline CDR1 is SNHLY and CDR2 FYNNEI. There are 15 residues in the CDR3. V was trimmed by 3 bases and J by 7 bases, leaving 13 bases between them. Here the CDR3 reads CASSDGRGLNSPLHF. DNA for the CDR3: TGTGCCAGCAGTGACGGGAGAGGGCTGAATTCACCCCTCCACTTT.